This TCR beta chain was obtained from a study of blood T cell repertoires in COVID-19. CDR1 is MRHNA, CDR2 SNTAGT, per germline. This CDR3 contains 14 residues. V lost 3 bases, J lost 5 bases, and 0 bases stayed unmatched. Sequencing used immunoSEQ multiplex PCR; TCRdb keeps in-frame clones, though not all of them. The repertoire has around 300,000 clones, more than 75% of them found once; the top ten carry roughly 5.3%. Resolution of symptoms, clearance, or two negative PCRs was present in recovered Cohort 3 donors. The receptor was derived from a woman aged 25 to 39 who had recovered from COVID-19. This sequence joins TRBV6-4 and TRBJ2-5; 13 bases fit TRBD2. The specimen sequenced was PBMCs or T cells enriched from blood (not recorded which). DNA of the CDR3: TGTGCCAGCAGTGAACTAGCGGGAGGGGAGACCCAGTACTTC. This translates into CASSELAGGETQYF.